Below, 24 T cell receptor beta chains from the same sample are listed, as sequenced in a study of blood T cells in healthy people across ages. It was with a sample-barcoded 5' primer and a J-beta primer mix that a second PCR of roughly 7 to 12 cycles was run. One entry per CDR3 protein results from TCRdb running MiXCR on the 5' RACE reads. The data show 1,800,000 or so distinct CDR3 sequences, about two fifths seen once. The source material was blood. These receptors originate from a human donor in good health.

Here the CDR3 reads CASSYGLGQGDEKLFF. The CDR3 nucleotides are TGTGCCAGCAGTTACGGTTTGGGACAGGGAGATGAAAAACTGTTTTTT. The rearrangement uses TRBV6-5 and TRBJ1-4; 9 nucleotides line up with TRBD1. V lost 2 bases and J lost 6; bases outside the gene matches: 7. The CDR3 consists of 16 residues. Germline V gene data show CDR1 as MNHEY and CDR2 as SVGAGI.

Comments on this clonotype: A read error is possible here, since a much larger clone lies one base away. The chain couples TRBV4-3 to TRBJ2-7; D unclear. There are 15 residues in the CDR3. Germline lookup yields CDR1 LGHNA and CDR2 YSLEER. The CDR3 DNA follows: TGCGCCAGCAGCCAATCAACCCGGGCCTCCTACGAGCAGTGCTTC. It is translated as CASSQSTRASYEQCF.

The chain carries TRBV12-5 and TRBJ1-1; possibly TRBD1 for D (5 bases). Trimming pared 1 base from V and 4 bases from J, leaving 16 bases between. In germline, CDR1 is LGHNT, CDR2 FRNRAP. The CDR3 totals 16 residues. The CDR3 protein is CASGLGGMGRATEAFF. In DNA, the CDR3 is TGTGCTAGTGGTTTGGGGGGCATGGGTCGGGCCACTGAAGCTTTCTTT.

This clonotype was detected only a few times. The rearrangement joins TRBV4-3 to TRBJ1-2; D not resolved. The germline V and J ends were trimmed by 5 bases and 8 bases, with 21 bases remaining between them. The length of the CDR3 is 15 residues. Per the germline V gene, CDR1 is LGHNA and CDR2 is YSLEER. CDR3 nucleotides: TGCGCCAGCAGCTCGGTGGCCGGGAGAACGGGAGGCTACACCTTC. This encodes CASSSVAGRTGGYTF.

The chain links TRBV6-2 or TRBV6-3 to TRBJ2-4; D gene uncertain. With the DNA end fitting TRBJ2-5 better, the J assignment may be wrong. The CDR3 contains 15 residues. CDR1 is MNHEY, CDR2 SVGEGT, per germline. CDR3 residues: CASRLSPDHQETQYF. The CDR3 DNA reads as TGTGCCAGCAGACTCAGCCCAGACCACCAAGAGACCCAGTACTTC.

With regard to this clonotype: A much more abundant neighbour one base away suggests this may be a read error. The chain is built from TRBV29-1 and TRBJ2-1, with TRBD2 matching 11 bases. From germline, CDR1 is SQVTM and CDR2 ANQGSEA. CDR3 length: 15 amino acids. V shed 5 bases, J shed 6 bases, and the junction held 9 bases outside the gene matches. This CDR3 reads CSVPPSGGPCNEQFF. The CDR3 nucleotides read TGCAGCGTTCCGCCTAGCGGGGGGCCATGCAATGAGCAGTTCTTC.

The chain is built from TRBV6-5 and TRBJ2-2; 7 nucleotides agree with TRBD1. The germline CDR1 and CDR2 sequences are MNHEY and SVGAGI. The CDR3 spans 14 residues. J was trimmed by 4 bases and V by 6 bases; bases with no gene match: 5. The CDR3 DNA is TGTGCCAGCAGGCCCTACAGGGGCACCGGGGAGCTGTTTTTT. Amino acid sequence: CASRPYRGTGELFF.

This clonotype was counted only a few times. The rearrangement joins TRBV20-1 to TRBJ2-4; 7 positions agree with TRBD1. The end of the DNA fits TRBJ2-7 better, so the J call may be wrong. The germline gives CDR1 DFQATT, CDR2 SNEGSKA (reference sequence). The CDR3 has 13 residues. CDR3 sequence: CSARAPQGDEQYF. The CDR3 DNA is TGCAGTGCTAGAGCCCCTCAGGGGGACGAGCAGTACTTC.

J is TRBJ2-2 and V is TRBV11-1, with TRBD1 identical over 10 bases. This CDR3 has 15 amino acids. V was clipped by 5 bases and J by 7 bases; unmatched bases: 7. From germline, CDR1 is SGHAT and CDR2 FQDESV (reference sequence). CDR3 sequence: CASSPPGQGSGELFF. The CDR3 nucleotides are TGTGCCAGCAGCCCCCCGGGACAGGGGAGCGGGGAGCTGTTTTTT.

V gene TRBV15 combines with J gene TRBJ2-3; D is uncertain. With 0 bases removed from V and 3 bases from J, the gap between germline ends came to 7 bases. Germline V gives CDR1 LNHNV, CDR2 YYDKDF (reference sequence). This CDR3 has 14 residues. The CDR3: CATSRDGVTDTQYF. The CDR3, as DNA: TGTGCCACCAGCAGAGATGGTGTAACAGATACGCAGTATTTT. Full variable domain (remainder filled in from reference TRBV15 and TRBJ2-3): DAMVIQNPRYQVTQFGKPVTLSCSQTLNHNVMYWYQQKSSQAPKLLFHYYDKDFNNEADTPDNFQSRRPNTSFCFLDIRSPGLGDTAMYLCATSRDGVTDTQYFGPGTRLTVL.

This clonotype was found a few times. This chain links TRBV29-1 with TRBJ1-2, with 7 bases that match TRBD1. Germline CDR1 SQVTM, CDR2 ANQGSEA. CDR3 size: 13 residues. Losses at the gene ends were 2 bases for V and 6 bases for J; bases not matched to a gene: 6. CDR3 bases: TGCAGCGTTGAAAGGGTCAGGGGGAATGGCTACACCTTC. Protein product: CSVERVRGNGYTF.

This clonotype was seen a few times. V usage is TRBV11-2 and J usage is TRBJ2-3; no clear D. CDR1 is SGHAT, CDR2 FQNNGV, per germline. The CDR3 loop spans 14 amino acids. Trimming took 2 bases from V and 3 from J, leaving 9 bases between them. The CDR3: CASSLPDLTDTQYF. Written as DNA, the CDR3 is TGTGCCAGCAGCTTACCAGACTTAACAGATACGCAGTATTTT. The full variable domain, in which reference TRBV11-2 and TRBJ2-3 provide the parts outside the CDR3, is EAGVAQSPRYKIIEKRQSVAFWCNPISGHATLYWYQQILGQGPKLLIQFQNNGVVDDSQLPKDRFSAERLKGVDSTLKIQPAKLEDSAVYLCASSLPDLTDTQYFGPGTRLTVL.

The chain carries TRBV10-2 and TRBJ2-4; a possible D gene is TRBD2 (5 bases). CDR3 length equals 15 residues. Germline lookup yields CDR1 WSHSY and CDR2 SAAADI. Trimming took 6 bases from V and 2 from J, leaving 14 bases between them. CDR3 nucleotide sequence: TGCGCCAGCAGCAAACACGGGGTTACCAAAAACATTCAGTACTTC. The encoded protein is CASSKHGVTKNIQYF.

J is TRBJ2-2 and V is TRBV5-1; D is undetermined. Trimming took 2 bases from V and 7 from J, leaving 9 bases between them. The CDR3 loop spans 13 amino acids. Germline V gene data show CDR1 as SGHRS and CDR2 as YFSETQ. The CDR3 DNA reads TGCGCCAGCAGCTTTGGTAATATCGGGGAGCTGTTTTTT. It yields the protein CASSFGNIGELFF.

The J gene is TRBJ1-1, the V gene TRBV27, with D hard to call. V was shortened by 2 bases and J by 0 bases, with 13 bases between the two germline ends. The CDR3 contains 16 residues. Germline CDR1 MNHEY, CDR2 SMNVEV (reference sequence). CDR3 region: CASSLDTHSMNTEAFF. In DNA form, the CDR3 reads TGTGCCAGCAGTTTAGACACGCATTCCATGAACACTGAAGCTTTCTTT.

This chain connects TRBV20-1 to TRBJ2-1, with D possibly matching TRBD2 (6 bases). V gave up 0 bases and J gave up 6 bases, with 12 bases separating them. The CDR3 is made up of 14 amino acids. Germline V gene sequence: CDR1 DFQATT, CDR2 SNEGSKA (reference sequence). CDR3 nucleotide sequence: TGCAGTGCTAGAGATCGATCCGGGAGCAATGAGCAGTTCTTC. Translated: CSARDRSGSNEQFF.

The CDR3 bases are TGTGCCAGCAGCTTAGCGTTGGTGCGGGGACCTAATGAAAAACTGTTTTTT. This translates into CASSLALVRGPNEKLFF. The chain is built from TRBV7-9 and TRBJ1-4, with D tentatively TRBD1 (5 bases). Per germline, CDR1 SEHNR and CDR2 FQNEAQ (reference sequence). V was cut by 0 bases and J by 3 bases, with 14 bases left in between. This CDR3 has 17 amino acids.

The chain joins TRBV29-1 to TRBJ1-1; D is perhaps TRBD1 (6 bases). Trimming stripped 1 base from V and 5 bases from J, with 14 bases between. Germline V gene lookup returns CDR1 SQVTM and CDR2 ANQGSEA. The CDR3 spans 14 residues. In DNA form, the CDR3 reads TGCAGCGTTGAAGTGGGGGCGATCCGGACTGAAGCTTTCTTT. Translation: CSVEVGAIRTEAFF.

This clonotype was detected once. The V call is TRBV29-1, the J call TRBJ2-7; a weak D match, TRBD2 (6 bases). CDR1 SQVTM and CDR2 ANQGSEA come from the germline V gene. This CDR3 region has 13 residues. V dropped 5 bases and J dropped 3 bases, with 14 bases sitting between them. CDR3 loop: CSVWVPGGYEQYF. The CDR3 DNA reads TGCAGCGTTTGGGTCCCCGGGGGCTACGAGCAGTACTTC.

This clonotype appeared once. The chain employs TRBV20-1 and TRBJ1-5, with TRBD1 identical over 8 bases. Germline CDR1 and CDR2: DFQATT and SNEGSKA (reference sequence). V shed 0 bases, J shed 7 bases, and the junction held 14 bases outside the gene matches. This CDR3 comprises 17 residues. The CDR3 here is CSARDQTTGDAGQPQHF. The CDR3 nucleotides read TGCAGTGCTAGAGACCAAACGACAGGGGACGCAGGACAGCCCCAGCATTTT.

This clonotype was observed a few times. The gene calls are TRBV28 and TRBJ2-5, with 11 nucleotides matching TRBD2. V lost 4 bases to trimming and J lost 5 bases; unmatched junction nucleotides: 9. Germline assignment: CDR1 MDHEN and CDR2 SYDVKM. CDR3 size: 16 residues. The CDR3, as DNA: TGTGCCAGCAGTTGGAGTAGCGGGGGGGTTGTCGAGACCCAGTACTTC. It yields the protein CASSWSSGGVVETQYF. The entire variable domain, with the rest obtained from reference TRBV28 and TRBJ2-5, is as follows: DVKVTQSSRYLVKRTGEKVFLECVQDMDHENMFWYRQDPGLGLRLIYFSYDVKMKEKGDIPEGYSVSREKKERFSLILESASTNQTSMYLCASSWSSGGVVETQYFGPGTRLLVL.

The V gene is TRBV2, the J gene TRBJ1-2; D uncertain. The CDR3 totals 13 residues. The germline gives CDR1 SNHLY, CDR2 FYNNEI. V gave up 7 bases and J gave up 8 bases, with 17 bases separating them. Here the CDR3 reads CASMDHSSFGYTF. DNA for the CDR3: TGTGCCAGCATGGACCATAGTTCGTTCGGCTACACCTTC.

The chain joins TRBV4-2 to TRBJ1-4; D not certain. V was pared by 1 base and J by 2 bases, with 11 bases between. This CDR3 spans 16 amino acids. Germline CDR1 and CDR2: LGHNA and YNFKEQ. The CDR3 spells CASSQAYGQTNEKLFF. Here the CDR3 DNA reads TGTGCCAGCAGCCAAGCTTACGGCCAGACTAATGAAAAACTGTTTTTT.

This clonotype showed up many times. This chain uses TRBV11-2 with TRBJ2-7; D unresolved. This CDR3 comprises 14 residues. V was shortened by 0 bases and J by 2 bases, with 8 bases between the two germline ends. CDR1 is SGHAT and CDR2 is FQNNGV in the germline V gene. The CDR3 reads CASSLDFGPYEQYF. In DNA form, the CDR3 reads TGTGCCAGCAGCTTAGATTTCGGGCCCTACGAGCAGTACTTC.